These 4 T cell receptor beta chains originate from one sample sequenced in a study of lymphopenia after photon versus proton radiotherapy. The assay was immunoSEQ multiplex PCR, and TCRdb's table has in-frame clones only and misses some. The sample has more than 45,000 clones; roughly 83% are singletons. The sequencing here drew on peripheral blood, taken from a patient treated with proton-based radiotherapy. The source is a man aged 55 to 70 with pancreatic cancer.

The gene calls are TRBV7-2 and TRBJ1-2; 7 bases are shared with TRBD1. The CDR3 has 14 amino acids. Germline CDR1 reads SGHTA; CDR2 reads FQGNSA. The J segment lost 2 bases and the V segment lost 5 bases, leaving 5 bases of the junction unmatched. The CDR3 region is CASSAGTVNYGYTF. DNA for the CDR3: TGTGCCAGCAGCGCAGGGACAGTCAACTATGGCTACACCTTC.

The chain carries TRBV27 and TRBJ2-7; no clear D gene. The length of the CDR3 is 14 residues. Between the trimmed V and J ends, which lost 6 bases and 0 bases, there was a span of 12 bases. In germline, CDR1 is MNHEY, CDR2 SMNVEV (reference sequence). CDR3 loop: CASSPKELSYEQYF. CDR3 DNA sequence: TGTGCCAGCAGCCCGAAGGAACTCTCCTACGAGCAGTACTTC.

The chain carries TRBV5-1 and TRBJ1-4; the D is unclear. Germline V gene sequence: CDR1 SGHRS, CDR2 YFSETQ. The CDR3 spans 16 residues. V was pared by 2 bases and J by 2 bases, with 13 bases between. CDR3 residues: CASSFFPQATNEKLFF. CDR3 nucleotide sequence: TGCGCCAGCAGCTTCTTCCCTCAGGCCACTAATGAAAAACTGTTTTTT.

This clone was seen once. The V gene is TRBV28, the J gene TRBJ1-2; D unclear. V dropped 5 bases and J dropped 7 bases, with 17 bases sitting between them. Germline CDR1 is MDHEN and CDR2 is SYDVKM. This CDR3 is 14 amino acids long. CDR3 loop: CASSPRWGSLGYTF. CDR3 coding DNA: TGTGCCAGCAGTCCGAGGTGGGGATCTCTTGGCTACACCTTC.